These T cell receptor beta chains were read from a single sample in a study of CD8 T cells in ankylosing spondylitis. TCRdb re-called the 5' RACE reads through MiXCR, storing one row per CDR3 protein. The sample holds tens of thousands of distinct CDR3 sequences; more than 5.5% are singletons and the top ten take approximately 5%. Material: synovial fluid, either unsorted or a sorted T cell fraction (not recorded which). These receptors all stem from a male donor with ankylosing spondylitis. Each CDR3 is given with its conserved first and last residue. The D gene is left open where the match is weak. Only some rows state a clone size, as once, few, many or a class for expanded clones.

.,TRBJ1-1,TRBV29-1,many,TGCAGCGTGGTCCAGGCCATGAACACTGAAGCTTTCTTT,CSVVQAMNTEAFF
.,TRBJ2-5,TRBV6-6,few,TGTGCCAGCAGTTACTCCTCGGAGACCCAGTACTTC,CASSYSSETQYF
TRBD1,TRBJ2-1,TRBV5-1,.,TGCGCCAGCAGCTTTACAGGGGAAGAGCAGTTCTTC,CASSFTGEEQFF
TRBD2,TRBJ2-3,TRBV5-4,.,TGTGCCAGCAGCTTGCAAGCGGGAGCTGGAGATACGCAGTATTTT,CASSLQAGAGDTQYF
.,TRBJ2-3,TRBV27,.,TGTGCCAGCAGGGTTTCGGCCCAATTCACAGATACGCAGTATTTT,CASRVSAQFTDTQYF
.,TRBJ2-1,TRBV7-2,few,TGTGCCAGCAGCTTTGGACGTATCCACAATGAGCAGTTCTTC,CASSFGRIHNEQFF
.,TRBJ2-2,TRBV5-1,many,TGCGCCAGCAGCGAACAGGGTCCCCGGCACAGTGGACAGTTCGGGGAGCTGTTTTTT,CASSEQGPRHSGQFGELFF
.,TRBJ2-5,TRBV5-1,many,TGCGCCAGCAGCTTGACCTTAAGAAACCTCGGGACCCAGTACTTC,CASSLTLRNLGTQYF
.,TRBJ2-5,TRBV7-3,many,TGTGCCAGCAGCAAGGGGGGACAGACGGTAGAGACCCAGTACTTC,CASSKGGQTVETQYF
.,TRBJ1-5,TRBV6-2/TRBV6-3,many,TGTGCCAGCGTTGGCTCGGGAGTTGGACAGCCCCAGCATTTT,CASVGSGVGQPQHF
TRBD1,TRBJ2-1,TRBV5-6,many,TGTGCCAGCAGCTTGTCCGGGACAGGGGGGTACAATGAGCAGTTCTTC,CASSLSGTGGYNEQFF
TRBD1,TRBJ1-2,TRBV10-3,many,TGTGCCAATCGGGACAGAAACTATGGCTACACCTTC,CANRDRNYGYTF
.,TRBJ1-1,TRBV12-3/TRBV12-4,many,TGTGCCAGCAGTTTAGAAACGAGTACTGAAGCTTTCTTT,CASSLETSTEAFF
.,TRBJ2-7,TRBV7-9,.,TGTGCCAGCAGCTTAGTCCGGGGGTCGCTAGACGAGCAGTACTTC,CASSLVRGSLDEQYF